This is a list of T cell receptor beta chains from one sample in a study of T cell responses to AZD1222 COVID-19 vaccine. TCRdb's copy holds only in-frame clones and misses some; the assay was immunoSEQ multiplex PCR. This table has 150,000 to 200,000 clones, around 90% appearing once. The specimen was peripheral blood, collected 28 days after the second AZD1222 dose. The receptors were gathered from an adult who received the AZD1222 COVID-19 vaccine. Each CDR3 is given with its conserved first and last residue. The D gene is left open where the match is weak. The size field is filled for only some rows; it gives once, few, many or a size class.

V gene	J gene	D gene	clone size	CDR3 protein	CDR3 DNA
TRBV19	TRBJ1-5	NA	few	CASTLTLSNQPQHF	TGTGCCAGTACCCTGACCCTTAGCAATCAGCCCCAGCATTTT
TRBV29-1	TRBJ1-4	TRBD1	NA	CSATGITNEKLFF	TGCAGCGCGACAGGGATCACTAATGAAAAACTGTTTTTT
TRBV2	TRBJ2-1	NA	NA	CASSGRRSYNEQFF	TGTGCCAGCAGCGGCAGGAGGAGTTACAATGAGCAGTTCTTC
TRBV7-9	TRBJ2-5	NA	NA	CASSQRPETETQYF	TGTGCCAGCAGCCAGAGACCGGAAACAGAGACCCAGTACTTC
TRBV11-2	TRBJ1-5	NA	once	CASSLDQPGSQPQHF	TGTGCCAGCAGCTTAGATCAGCCAGGGAGCCAGCCCCAGCATTTT
TRBV6-1	TRBJ1-6	NA	few	CASSEVRPYNSPLHF	TGTGCCAGCAGTGAGGTACGGCCCTATAATTCACCCCTCCACTTT
TRBV4-1	TRBJ1-2	NA	NA	CASSQDFRLERTSNYGYTF	TGCGCCAGCAGCCAAGATTTTAGACTTGAGAGGACATCTAACTATGGCTACACCTTC
TRBV19	TRBJ1-2	TRBD1	NA	CASRIQGAYGYTF	TGTGCCAGTAGAATCCAGGGGGCCTATGGCTACACCTTC
TRBV18	TRBJ1-2	TRBD1	NA	CASSLNTGEGYGYTF	TGTGCCAGCTCATTAAACACAGGGGAAGGGTATGGCTACACCTTC
TRBV19	TRBJ1-2	TRBD1	NA	CASSGPDRGNYGYTF	TGTGCCAGTAGTGGACCGGACAGGGGTAACTATGGCTACACCTTC
TRBV4-2	TRBJ2-1	TRBD2	NA	CASSLTLAGGPNEQFF	TGTGCCAGCAGCCTTACTCTAGCGGGGGGGCCTAATGAGCAGTTCTTC
TRBV28	TRBJ2-4	NA	NA	CASSPPRDRAKNIQYF	TGTGCCAGCAGTCCCCCAAGGGACCGAGCCAAAAACATTCAGTACTTC
TRBV5-4	TRBJ1-6	TRBD1	NA	CASSLWDRGFVGIGDSPLHF	TGTGCCAGCAGCTTGTGGGACAGGGGTTTCGTTGGAATAGGTGATTCACCCCTCCACTTT
TRBV4-1	TRBJ1-2	NA	NA	CASSQEQGNYGYTF	TGCGCCAGCAGCCAAGAACAGGGTAACTATGGCTACACCTTC
TRBV2	TRBJ2-7	NA	NA	CASTDRSYEQYF	TGTGCCAGCACAGACCGATCCTACGAGCAGTACTTC
TRBV11-2	TRBJ2-7	NA	NA	CASSPIVAEQYF	TGTGCCAGCAGCCCGATAGTAGCCGAGCAGTACTTC
TRBV2	TRBJ1-2	NA	once	CASIKDTNYGYTF	TGTGCCAGCATTAAGGACACTAACTATGGCTACACCTTC
TRBV28	TRBJ1-6	NA	NA	CASSQHRDSPLHF	TGTGCCAGCAGTCAACACAGGGATTCACCCCTCCACTTT
TRBV5-1	TRBJ2-2	NA	NA	CASSLSIGPNTGELFF	TGCGCCAGCAGCTTGAGTATAGGCCCGAACACCGGGGAGCTGTTTTTT
TRBV3-1/TRBV3-2	TRBJ1-2	NA	NA	CASSQDRGLRTYTF	TGTGCCAGCAGCCAAGATAGAGGGCTCCGGACCTACACCTTC
TRBV3-1/TRBV3-2	TRBJ2-5	NA	NA	CASSHSQGRETQYF	TGTGCCAGCAGCCACTCACAGGGTAGGGAGACCCAGTACTTC
TRBV6-5	TRBJ2-1	TRBD1	NA	CASATPGTGYNEQFF	TGTGCCAGCGCCACCCCCGGGACAGGATACAATGAGCAGTTCTTC
TRBV19	TRBJ1-4	NA	NA	CASSITGTTNEKLFF	TGTGCCAGTAGTATCACCGGCACAACTAATGAAAAACTGTTTTTT
TRBV5-1	TRBJ2-1	NA	once	CASSFYGPSSYNEQFF	TGCGCCAGCAGCTTTTACGGACCCAGCTCCTACAATGAGCAGTTCTTC
TRBV28	TRBJ1-4	TRBD1	NA	CASSFSDRVGEKLFF	TGTGCCAGCAGTTTCTCGGACAGGGTGGGAGAAAAACTGTTTTTT
TRBV6-1	TRBJ2-2	NA	NA	CASSEGVLTGELFF	TGTGCCAGCAGTGAGGGGGTCCTAACCGGGGAGCTGTTTTTT
TRBV28	TRBJ1-2	TRBD1	once	CASSAASQGAQGYGYTF	TGTGCCAGCAGCGCCGCCTCGCAGGGGGCCCAGGGGTATGGCTACACCTTC
TRBV19	TRBJ1-3	NA	NA	CASPSAADSGNTIYF	TGTGCCAGCCCATCGGCGGCAGACTCTGGAAACACCATATATTTT
TRBV7-3	TRBJ2-7	NA	NA	CASSPRPSSRAEHYEQYF	TGTGCCAGCAGCCCCCGGCCTAGTTCGCGGGCGGAACACTACGAGCAGTACTTC
TRBV7-2	TRBJ2-1	TRBD2	NA	CASSLVTSGGGEQFF	TGTGCCAGCAGCTTAGTGACTAGCGGGGGAGGTGAGCAGTTCTTC
TRBV5-1	TRBJ1-6	TRBD1	NA	CASSYGQGIAPLHF	TGCGCCAGCAGCTACGGACAGGGCATAGCACCCCTCCACTTT
TRBV18	TRBJ1-1	NA	NA	CASSPQGKDTEAFF	TGTGCCAGCTCACCGCAAGGGAAGGACACTGAAGCTTTCTTT
TRBV6-5	TRBJ1-3	NA	NA	CASSGGGSGNTIYF	TGTGCCAGCAGCGGGGGGGGCTCTGGAAACACCATATATTTT
TRBV5-1	TRBJ2-1	TRBD2	few	CASSLRTSGVYNEQFF	TGCGCCAGCAGCTTAAGGACTAGCGGGGTCTACAATGAGCAGTTCTTC
TRBV4-1	TRBJ1-1	NA	NA	CASSQDTGRDTEAFF	TGCGCCAGCAGCCAAGATACGGGTAGGGACACTGAAGCTTTCTTT
TRBV7-9	TRBJ2-1	TRBD1	NA	CASSPGTGILNEQFF	TGTGCCAGCAGCCCAGGGACAGGGATTTTAAATGAGCAGTTCTTC